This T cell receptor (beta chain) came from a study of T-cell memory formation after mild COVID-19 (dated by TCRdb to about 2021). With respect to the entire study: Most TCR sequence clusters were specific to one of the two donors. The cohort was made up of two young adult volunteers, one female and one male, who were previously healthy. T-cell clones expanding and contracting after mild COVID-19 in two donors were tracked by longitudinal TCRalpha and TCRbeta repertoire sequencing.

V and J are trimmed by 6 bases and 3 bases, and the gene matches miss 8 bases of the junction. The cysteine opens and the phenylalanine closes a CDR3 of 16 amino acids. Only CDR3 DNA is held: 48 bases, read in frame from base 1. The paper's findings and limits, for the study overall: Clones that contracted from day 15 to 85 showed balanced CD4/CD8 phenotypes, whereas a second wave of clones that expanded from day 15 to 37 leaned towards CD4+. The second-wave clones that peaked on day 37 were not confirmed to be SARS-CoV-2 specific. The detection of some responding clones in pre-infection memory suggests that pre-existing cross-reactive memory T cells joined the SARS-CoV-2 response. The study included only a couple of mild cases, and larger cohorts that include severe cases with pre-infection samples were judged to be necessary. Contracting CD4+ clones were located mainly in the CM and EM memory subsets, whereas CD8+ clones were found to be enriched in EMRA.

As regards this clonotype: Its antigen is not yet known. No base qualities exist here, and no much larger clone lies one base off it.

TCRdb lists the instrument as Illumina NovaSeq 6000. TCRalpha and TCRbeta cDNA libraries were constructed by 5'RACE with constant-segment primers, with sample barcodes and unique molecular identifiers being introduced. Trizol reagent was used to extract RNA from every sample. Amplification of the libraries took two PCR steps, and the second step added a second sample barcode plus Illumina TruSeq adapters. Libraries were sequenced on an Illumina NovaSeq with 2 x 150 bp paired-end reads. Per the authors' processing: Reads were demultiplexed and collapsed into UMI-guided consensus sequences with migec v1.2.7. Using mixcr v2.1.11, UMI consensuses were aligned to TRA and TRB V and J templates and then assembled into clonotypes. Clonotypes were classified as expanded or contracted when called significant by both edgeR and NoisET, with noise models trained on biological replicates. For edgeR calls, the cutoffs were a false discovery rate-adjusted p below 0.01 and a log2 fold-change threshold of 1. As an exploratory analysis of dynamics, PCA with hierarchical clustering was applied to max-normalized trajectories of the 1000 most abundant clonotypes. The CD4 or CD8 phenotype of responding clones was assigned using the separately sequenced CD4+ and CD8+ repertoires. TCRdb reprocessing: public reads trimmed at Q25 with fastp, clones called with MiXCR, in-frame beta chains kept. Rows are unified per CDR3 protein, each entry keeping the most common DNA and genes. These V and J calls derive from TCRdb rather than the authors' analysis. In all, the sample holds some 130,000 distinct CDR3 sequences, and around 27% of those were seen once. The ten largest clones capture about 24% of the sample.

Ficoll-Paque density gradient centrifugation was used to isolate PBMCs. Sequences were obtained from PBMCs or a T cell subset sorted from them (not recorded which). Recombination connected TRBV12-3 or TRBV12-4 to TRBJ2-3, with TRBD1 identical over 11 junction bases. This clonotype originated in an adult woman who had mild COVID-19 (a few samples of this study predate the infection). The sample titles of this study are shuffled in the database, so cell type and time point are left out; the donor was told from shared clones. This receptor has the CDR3 CASSRGQGAFTDTQYF. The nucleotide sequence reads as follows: TGTGCCAGCAGCCGCGGACAGGGGGCGTTTACAGATACGCAGTATTTT.